Following are 6 T cell receptor beta chains from one sample sequenced in a study of blood T cell repertoires in COVID-19. Generated by immunoSEQ multiplex PCR, the TCRdb table keeps only in-frame clones and is missing some. Among around 260,000 clones, roughly 88% were seen once, and the ten largest hold 0.7% to 1%. Sequenced material: peripheral blood. All receptors come from a human donor with COVID-19, enrolled during active disease. The donor label of this sample is uncertain.

The J gene is TRBJ1-2, the V gene TRBV19, with 8 bases that match TRBD1. Per germline, CDR1 LNHDA and CDR2 SQIVND (reference sequence). The CDR3 sequence is 13 residues long. With V trimmed by 4 bases and J by 5 bases, 3 bases remained unmatched. This CDR3 is CASSTTGEYGYTF. Here the CDR3 DNA reads TGTGCCAGTAGTACGACAGGGGAATATGGCTACACCTTC.

The rearrangement uses TRBV5-6 and TRBJ1-5; 7 positions agree with TRBD1. This CDR3 contains 15 residues. CDR1 is SGHDT, CDR2 YYEEEE, per germline. V lost 3 bases, J lost 3 bases, and 6 bases stayed unmatched. The CDR3 coding sequence is TGTGCCAGCAGCTGGATGGGACAGCCCAATCAGCCCCAGCATTTT. Its protein product is CASSWMGQPNQPQHF.

V is TRBV6-5 and J is TRBJ1-6; perhaps TRBD1 as D (6 bases). This CDR3 contains 14 residues. Trimming stripped 6 bases from V and 4 bases from J, with 10 bases between. CDR1 is MNHEY and CDR2 is SVGAGI in the germline V gene. The chain's CDR3 is CASRATGYNSPLHF. The CDR3 DNA is TGTGCCAGCAGGGCAACAGGGTATAATTCACCCCTCCACTTT.

J is TRBJ1-5 and V is TRBV15; maybe TRBD1 (6 bases). The CDR3 sequence is 15 residues long. Germline-derived CDR1 and CDR2 are LNHNV and YYDKDF (reference sequence). Trimming left V 0 bases short and J 3 bases short, with 9 bases between. Here the CDR3 DNA reads TGTGCCACCAGCAGAGACCGGACAGTCAATCAGCCCCAGCATTTT. Residues: CATSRDRTVNQPQHF.

This chain links TRBV19 with TRBJ1-1; possible D gene TRBD1, 6 bases. V lost 10 bases to trimming and J lost 5 bases, with 11 bases between them. The CDR3 consists of 11 residues. The germline gives CDR1 LNHDA, CDR2 SQIVND (reference sequence). The CDR3 DNA sequence: TGTGCCACCACAGGGTGGACTGAAGCTTTCTTT. Amino acids: CATTGWTEAFF.

This clone was recorded many times. The chain uses TRBV5-1 and TRBJ1-3; 10 nucleotides match TRBD1. CDR1 is SGHRS and CDR2 is YFSETQ in the germline V gene. The CDR3 is 17 amino acids. The trim removed 4 bases at V and 0 bases at J, leaving 7 bases unmatched. The CDR3 region is CASSGGQGGNSGNTIYF. CDR3 DNA: TGCGCCAGCAGCGGCGGACAGGGGGGTAACTCTGGAAACACCATATATTTT.